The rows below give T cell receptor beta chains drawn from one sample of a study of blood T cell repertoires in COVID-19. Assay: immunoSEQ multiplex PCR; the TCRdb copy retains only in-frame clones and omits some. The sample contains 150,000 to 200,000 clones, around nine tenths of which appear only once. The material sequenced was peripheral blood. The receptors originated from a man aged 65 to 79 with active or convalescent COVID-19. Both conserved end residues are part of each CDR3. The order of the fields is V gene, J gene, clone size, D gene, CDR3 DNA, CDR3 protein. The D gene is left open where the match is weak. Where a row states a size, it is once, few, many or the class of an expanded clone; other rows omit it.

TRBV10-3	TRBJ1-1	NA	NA	TGTGCCATCATGGGGGGGCTGAGCACTGAAGCTTTCTTT	CAIMGGLSTEAFF
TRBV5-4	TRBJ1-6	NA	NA	TGTGCCAGCAGCTTGGGTATTAGCAATTCACCCCTCCACTTT	CASSLGISNSPLHF
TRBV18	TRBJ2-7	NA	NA	TGTGCCAGCTCACCACCGCCCGGGTCCCGGGAGCAGTACTTC	CASSPPPGSREQYF
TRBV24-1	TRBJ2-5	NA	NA	TGTGCCACCAGTGACCCCTCCCACAGGGCTGGGGAGACCCAGTACTTC	CATSDPSHRAGETQYF
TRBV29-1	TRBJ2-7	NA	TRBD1	TGCAGCGCCTCAGAAGGACAGGGGAGGTACGAGCAGTACTTC	CSASEGQGRYEQYF
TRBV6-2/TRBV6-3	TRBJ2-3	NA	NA	TGTGCCAGCAGTCTTAGCACAGATACGCAGTATTTT	CASSLSTDTQYF
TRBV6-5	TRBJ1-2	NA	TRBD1	TGTGCCGCTGGAACCCGACAGGGCTACTATGGCTACACCTTC	CAAGTRQGYYGYTF
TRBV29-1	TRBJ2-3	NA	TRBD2	TGCAGCGTTGAAAGGACTAGCGAACCCCTCACAGATACGCAGTATTTT	CSVERTSEPLTDTQYF
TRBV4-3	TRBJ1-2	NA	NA	TGCGCCAGCAGCCCACGGCAGGGCGGCTACACCTTC	CASSPRQGGYTF
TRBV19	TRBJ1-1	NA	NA	TGTGCCAGTAGTCCGACAGTGAACACTGAAGCTTTCTTT	CASSPTVNTEAFF
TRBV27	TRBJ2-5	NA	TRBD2	TGTGCCAGCAGTGCCTCTAGCGGGACTCAGGAGACCCAGTACTTC	CASSASSGTQETQYF
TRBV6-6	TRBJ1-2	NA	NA	TGTGCCAGCCGCGGTGAGGGAGCTAACTATGGCTACACCTTC	CASRGEGANYGYTF
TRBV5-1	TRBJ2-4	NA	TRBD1	TGCGCCAGCAGCCCGACAGGGCTGGGACGAAACATTCAGTACTTC	CASSPTGLGRNIQYF
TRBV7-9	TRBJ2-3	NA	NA	TGTGCCAGCAGCTCCCTAGCAGATACGCAGTATTTT	CASSSLADTQYF
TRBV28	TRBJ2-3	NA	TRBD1	TGTGCCAGCACCGACTGGGACAGCTACACGGATACGCAGTATTTT	CASTDWDSYTDTQYF
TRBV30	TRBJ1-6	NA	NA	TGTGCCTGGAGCCCGGGGGTGCGAAATTCACCCCTCCACTTT	CAWSPGVRNSPLHF
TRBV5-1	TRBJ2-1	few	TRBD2	TGCGCCAGCAGCTCCAGGTTCCCGACTAGCGGGCGGAACAATGAGCAGTTCTTC	CASSSRFPTSGRNNEQFF
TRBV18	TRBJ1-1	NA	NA	TGTGCCAGCTCAGACACAACGACAGGCATACTCGGGAACTCAGAAGCTTTCTTT	CASSDTTTGILGNSEAFF
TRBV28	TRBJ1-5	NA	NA	TGTGCCAGCAGTTTATCCCCGAGGCATCAGCCCCAGCATTTT	CASSLSPRHQPQHF
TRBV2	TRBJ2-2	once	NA	TGTGCCAGCACTACTCACAGCAGGACCGGGGAGCTGTTTTTT	CASTTHSRTGELFF
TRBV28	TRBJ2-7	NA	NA	TGTGCCAGCAGATCTCAAATTGCGGATGGTCGCGGCTACGAGCAGTACTTC	CASRSQIADGRGYEQYF
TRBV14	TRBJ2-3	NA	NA	TGTGCCAGCAGCCATCGGGATACCCGCACAGATACGCAGTATTTT	CASSHRDTRTDTQYF
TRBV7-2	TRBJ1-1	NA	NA	TGTGCCAGCAGCTCCCGGGCCCTCGGGGGCACTGAAGCTTTCTTT	CASSSRALGGTEAFF
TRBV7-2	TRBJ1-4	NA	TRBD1	TGTGCCAGCAGCTTAGAGCTCAGGGACAGGGGAAATGAAAAACTGTTTTTT	CASSLELRDRGNEKLFF
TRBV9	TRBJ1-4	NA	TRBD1	TGTGCCAGCAGCGTAGCTCCCGCAGGGGGCAGTGAAAAACTGTTTTTT	CASSVAPAGGSEKLFF
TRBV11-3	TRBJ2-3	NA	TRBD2	TGTGCCAGCAGCTCCGGGACTAGCGGGGGCACAGATACGCAGTATTTT	CASSSGTSGGTDTQYF
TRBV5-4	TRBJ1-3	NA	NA	TGTGCCAGCAGCCCGGACATCTTCTCTGGAAACACCATATATTTT	CASSPDIFSGNTIYF
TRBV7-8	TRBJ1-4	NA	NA	TGTGCCAGCAGCCGATCAGGCGGGCACCCGGGAGATGAAAAACTGTTTTTT	CASSRSGGHPGDEKLFF
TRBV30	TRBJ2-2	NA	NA	TGTGCCTGGAAGGGTTTGGGAGTGAACACCGGGGAGCTGTTTTTT	CAWKGLGVNTGELFF
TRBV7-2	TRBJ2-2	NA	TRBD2	TGTGCCAGCAGCCCCCGGGGGGGTAACACCGGGGAGCTGTTTTTT	CASSPRGGNTGELFF